The 14 T cell receptor beta chains below all came from one sample that was sequenced in a study of T-cell reconstitution after alpha-beta-depleted transplantation in children. Preparation of the TCRbeta library was carried out with unique molecular identifiers. TCRdb redid the calling of the PCR reads with MiXCR, one entry per CDR3 protein. The data show roughly 670,000 distinct CDR3 sequences, around 14% seen once. Sequencing used PBMCs, obtained before TCRalphabeta/CD19-depleted stem cell transplant. The receptors stem from a girl aged 2-10 years with congenital amegakaryocytic thrombocytopenia, due to receive a stem cell transplant.

The table lists this clonotype with many counts. The rearrangement joins TRBV10-3 to TRBJ1-3; possibly TRBD1 for D (6 bases). The CDR3 runs to 15 residues. Germline-derived CDR1 and CDR2 are ENHRY and SYGVKD. The V end was cut by 3 bases, the J end by 4 bases, with 13 bases between. The DNA of the CDR3 is TGTGCCATCAGTGAAGGGGGGAATTCAGGAAACACCATATATTTT. This sequence encodes CAISEGGNSGNTIYF.

There are a few counts of this clonotype. The gene calls are TRBV19 and TRBJ2-2; TRBD2 aligns across 9 bases. V dropped 9 bases and J dropped 1; count of bases not matched to a gene: 6. Germline V lookup: CDR1 LNHDA, CDR2 SQIVND (reference sequence). This CDR3 contains 15 residues. Here the CDR3 reads CASGTSRKNTGELFF. The CDR3 DNA follows: TGTGCCAGCGGGACTAGCCGAAAGAACACCGGGGAGCTGTTTTTT.

This clonotype appeared a few times. The chain has TRBV14 and TRBJ2-2; 7 bases are a match to TRBD1. This CDR3 is 16 amino acids long. Trimming removed 2 bases from V and 5 bases from J; junction bases left unmatched: 8. In germline, CDR1 is SGHDN, CDR2 FVKESK. The CDR3 protein is CASSQQGTAGTGELFF. For the CDR3, the DNA is TGTGCCAGCAGCCAACAAGGGACAGCCGGGACCGGGGAGCTGTTTTTT.

This clonotype appeared once. V is TRBV10-1 and J is TRBJ1-2; no clear D gene. The germline V and J ends were trimmed by 2 bases and 7 bases, with 8 bases remaining between them. The CDR3 is 12 amino acids. Per the germline V gene, CDR1 is WNHNN and CDR2 is SYGVQD (reference sequence). CDR3 nucleotide sequence: TGCGCCAGCAGTGAGGGCCGGGGTGGCTACACCTTC. Amino acids: CASSEGRGGYTF.

This clonotype was counted ten times or more. This chain links TRBV5-1 with TRBJ2-3; D unresolved. The V end lost 8 bases, the J end lost 6 bases, and 13 bases lay between the germline ends. The CDR3 has 12 residues. Germline V lookup: CDR1 SGHRS, CDR2 YFSETQ. CDR3 sequence (DNA): TGCGCCAGTGCTCTCGATACCGATACGCAGTATTTT. It yields the protein CASALDTDTQYF.

In the case of this clonotype: This could be a read error, since a much larger clone is one nucleotide away. As the CDR3 is not closed by the conserved phenylalanine or tryptophan, this likely results from a read error. This chain links TRBV12-3 or TRBV12-4 with TRBJ2-4; 7 bases map to TRBD2. Germline trimming cut 3 bases from V and 6 bases from J; bases unmatched to any gene: 8. This CDR3 contains 15 residues. The CDR3 DNA follows: TGTGCCAGCAGTTTTCGCGCGGGAGCCCTAAACATTCAGTACTCC. Amino acids: CASSFRAGALNIQYS.

In its sample, this clonotype was seen many times. CDR3 protein: CSATEARSTDTQYF. The CDR3 DNA is TGCAGTGCTACCGAGGCCCGAAGCACAGATACGCAGTATTTT. The gene calls are TRBV20-1 and TRBJ2-3; the D is unclear. Germline V gene data show CDR1 as DFQATT and CDR2 as SNEGSKA (reference sequence). V lost 4 bases and J lost 0, with 11 bases in between. This CDR3 is 14 amino acids long.

This clonotype was picked up a small number of times. The chain combines TRBV20-1 with TRBJ2-3; 9 bases align to TRBD2. This CDR3 comprises 17 residues. CDR1 and CDR2 (germline): DFQATT, SNEGSKA (reference sequence). Trimming took 1 base from V and 4 from J; bases not matched to a gene: 12. The CDR3 region is CSARGSRGGRAADTQYF. The CDR3 coding sequence is TGCAGTGCTAGAGGGTCTCGAGGCGGGAGGGCCGCAGATACGCAGTATTTT.

There are a few counts of this clonotype. This chain connects TRBV10-3 to TRBJ2-3; perhaps TRBD1 as D (6 bases). In germline, CDR1 is ENHRY, CDR2 SYGVKD. Trimming removed 10 bases from V and 5 bases from J, with 25 bases in between. The CDR3 loop spans 16 amino acids. The CDR3 bases are TGTGCCACCGCGGGCCTGGTGGGGGCGGAAAGAGATACGCAGTATTTT. This codes for CATAGLVGAERDTQYF.

The CDR3 loop reads CSGGLVNTEAFF. CDR3 sequence (DNA): TGCAGCGGTGGACTGGTGAACACTGAAGCTTTCTTT. This sequence joins TRBV29-1 and TRBJ1-1; D not certain. The germline gives CDR1 SQVTM, CDR2 ANQGSEA. The CDR3 contains 12 residues. With 7 bases removed from V and 0 bases from J, the gap between germline ends came to 9 bases.

This clonotype came up a few times. The chain carries TRBV3-1 and TRBJ2-2; the D gene is possibly TRBD2 (5 bases). V lost 1 base to trimming and J lost 7 bases, with 16 bases between them. Per germline, CDR1 LGHDT and CDR2 YNNKEL (reference sequence). This CDR3 is built from 16 residues. The CDR3 region has the DNA TGTGCCAGCAGCCAAGTACCTCTCTTGAGCGGCGGGGAGCTGTTTTTT. It encodes CASSQVPLLSGGELFF.

This clonotype was counted at least ten times. The CDR3: CASSSGAEAGEQFF. The DNA for the CDR3 is TGTGCCAGCAGTTCAGGGGCTGAAGCGGGGGAGCAGTTCTTC. This chain uses TRBV6-4 with TRBJ2-1; TRBD2 might be the D (7 bases). Per the germline V gene, CDR1 is MRHNA and CDR2 is SNTAGT. The CDR3 consists of 14 residues. V lost 5 bases and J 10 bases, leaving 18 bases between the germline ends.

V and J are TRBV6-5 and TRBJ2-5; 7 bases align to TRBD1. Germline-derived CDR1 and CDR2 are MNHEY and SVGAGI. The J segment lost 7 bases and the V segment lost 4 bases, leaving 6 bases of the junction unmatched. The CDR3 loop spans 13 amino acids. The DNA for the CDR3 is TGTGCCAGCAGTTTAAATCCAGGGGGGACCCAGTACTTC. Protein sequence: CASSLNPGGTQYF.

The table lists this clonotype with many counts. This rearrangement joins TRBV5-5 to TRBJ1-4; TRBD1 might be the D (6 bases). This CDR3 has 15 residues. Germline loops: CDR1 SGHKS, CDR2 YYEKEE (reference sequence). The ends were cut back, 4 bases at V and 11 bases at J, with 21 bases in the middle. The CDR3 DNA sequence: TGTGCCAGCAGCCATACACCACTGGACAGCCAGAAACTGTTTTTT. This gives the protein CASSHTPLDSQKLFF.